The sequence of this T cell receptor beta chain was determined in a study of PD-L1 blockade in urothelial cancer. Study-level background: Atezolizumab was started by patients in 2014 at 1,200 mg intravenously every 3 weeks. Blood samples had a median of about 150,000 T cells. Study outcomes and limitations: Where pretreatment blood TCR clonality fell below the median, better survival was predicted.

TCRdb keeps only in-frame clones here, not all; method: immunoSEQ multiplex PCR. The sample carries tens of thousands of clones, about 90% recorded once. Germline V gives CDR1 SNHLY, CDR2 FYNNEI. Germline trimming cut 1 base from V and 7 bases from J; bases unmatched to any gene: 1. This CDR3 is 14 amino acids long. A word on this clone: Its antigen is as yet unknown.

Specimen: PBMCs, collected around atezolizumab (anti-PD-L1) treatment. The chain uses TRBV2 and TRBJ1-6; TRBD1 matches 7 bases. The receptor's source is a woman aged 65 to 85 with urothelial cancer. The DNA for the CDR3 is TGTGCCAGCAGTGAAGGACAGGGCAATTCACCCCTCCACTTT. It translates to CASSEGQGNSPLHF.